Below are 21 T cell receptor beta chains sequenced from a single sample in a study of shared clonotypes between healthy human individuals. Libraries were prepared by immunoSEQ multiplex PCR; TCRdb keeps only in-frame clonotypes and omits some of them. The sample shows about 960,000 clones, more than 75% of them seen only once. The sequenced sample was memory CD4+ T cells sorted from blood. Subset indicated: CD45RA-negative fraction. The origin of the receptors is a man between 18 and 35 years old in good health.

The rearrangement uses TRBV2 and TRBJ1-6, with no clear D. V lost 3 bases, J lost 1 base, and 4 bases lay in between. Germline-derived CDR1 and CDR2 are SNHLY and FYNNEI. The CDR3 consists of 14 residues. The CDR3 loop is CASSDRSYNSPLHF. The CDR3 DNA follows: TGTGCCAGCAGTGATAGGTCCTATAATTCACCCCTCCACTTT.

This rearrangement joins TRBV2 to TRBJ2-7, with D hard to call. Germline V lookup: CDR1 SNHLY, CDR2 FYNNEI. The CDR3 runs to 16 residues. The ends were cut back, 1 base at V and 2 bases at J, with 15 bases in the middle. The CDR3 DNA reads TGTGCCAGCAGTGAAGTGACGTGGACGGTGACCTACGAGCAGTACTTC. Translation: CASSEVTWTVTYEQYF.

The chain combines TRBV18 with TRBJ2-7; D gene ambiguous. The V and J ends lost 2 bases and 3 bases respectively, with 11 bases between them. This CDR3 is 14 amino acids long. In germline, CDR1 is KGHSH, CDR2 LQKENI. CDR3 in amino acids: CASSPGIQDYEQYF. The CDR3 coding sequence is TGTGCCAGCTCACCAGGCATTCAGGACTACGAGCAGTACTTC.

The chain uses TRBV5-1 and TRBJ1-1; no clear D gene. Trimming shortened V by 1 base and J by 5 bases, and 9 bases separated the two germline ends. Per the germline V gene, CDR1 is SGHRS and CDR2 is YFSETQ. This CDR3 has 13 residues. The CDR3 here is CASSLLSQTEAFF. Written as DNA, the CDR3 is TGCGCCAGCAGCTTGCTGAGTCAGACTGAAGCTTTCTTT.

The V call is TRBV11-2, the J call TRBJ2-4, with D possibly being TRBD1 (5 bases). The CDR3 loop spans 13 amino acids. V lost 0 bases, J lost 9 bases, and 9 bases lay in between. Germline values: CDR1 SGHAT, CDR2 FQNNGV. CDR3 in amino acids: CASSLDRVGIQYF. The DNA of the CDR3 is TGTGCCAGCAGCTTAGACAGGGTAGGCATTCAGTACTTC.

The rearrangement uses TRBV28 and TRBJ1-4; TRBD1 agrees at 7 bases. This CDR3 region has 15 residues. Unmatched junction bases numbered 4, after V lost 4 bases and J lost 2 bases. Germline V gene data show CDR1 as MDHEN and CDR2 as SYDVKM. CDR3 DNA: TGTGCCAGCAGTTGGGTGACAGGGACTAATGAAAAACTGTTTTTT. It yields the protein CASSWVTGTNEKLFF.

The V and J genes are TRBV6-6 and TRBJ1-5, with D hard to call. CDR1 and CDR2 from the germline V gene are MNHNY and SVGAGI (reference sequence). V lost 2 bases, J lost 7 bases, and 12 bases lay in between. CDR3 length equals 14 residues. The CDR3 nucleotides are TGTGCCAGCAGTTACAGGGAAGAGGGACAGCCCCAGCATTTT. This gives the protein CASSYREEGQPQHF.

This clone occurred a few times. The V and J genes are TRBV4-3 and TRBJ1-4; D ambiguous. V was clipped by 0 bases and J by 0 bases, with 5 bases between them. Germline assignment: CDR1 LGHNA and CDR2 YSLEER. This CDR3 has 15 amino acids. CDR3 sequence: CASSQDYSTNEKLFF. CDR3 nucleotide sequence: TGCGCCAGCAGCCAAGACTATTCAACTAATGAAAAACTGTTTTTT.

This clone was counted a few times. The chain couples TRBV5-5 to TRBJ2-7; the D gene is possibly TRBD1 (6 bases). Between the trimmed V and J ends, which lost 4 bases and 2 bases, there was a span of 13 bases. Germline V gene lookup returns CDR1 SGHKS and CDR2 YYEKEE (reference sequence). The CDR3 extends over 14 amino acids. Here the CDR3 reads CASSATTGTYEQYF. In DNA, the CDR3 is TGTGCCAGCAGCGCCACCACAGGGACCTACGAGCAGTACTTC.

The chain joins TRBV19 to TRBJ1-5; tentative D call: TRBD1 (5 bases). Trimming took 2 bases from V and 7 from J, leaving 12 bases between them. CDR3 length: 14 residues. Germline assignment: CDR1 LNHDA and CDR2 SQIVND (reference sequence). Here the CDR3 DNA reads TGTGCCAGTAGTATAACCGGGGACGGGCAGCCCCAGCATTTT. Protein: CASSITGDGQPQHF.

The chain carries TRBV9 and TRBJ1-5; no firm D call. Germline lookup yields CDR1 SGDLS and CDR2 YYNGEE. The CDR3 consists of 15 residues. Trimming shortened V by 0 bases and J by 0 bases, and 7 bases separated the two germline ends. Here the CDR3 reads CASSVDPDSNQPQHF. For the CDR3, the DNA is TGTGCCAGCAGCGTAGATCCGGATAGCAATCAGCCCCAGCATTTT.

This clone turned up a few times. The genes are TRBV5-1 and TRBJ1-2, with 8 nucleotides matching TRBD1. Germline V gene data show CDR1 as SGHRS and CDR2 as YFSETQ. The trim removed 0 bases at V and 4 bases at J, leaving 11 bases unmatched. CDR3 size: 17 residues. In nucleotides, the CDR3 is TGCGCCAGCAGCTTGGACACTTCCCAGGGGGCAACCTATGGCTACACCTTC. This codes for CASSLDTSQGATYGYTF.

Here the CDR3 DNA reads TGTGCCAGCAGTCGGGTCGGGGCGGGCTACGAGCAGTACTTC. Translating it yields CASSRVGAGYEQYF. The genes are TRBV5-8 and TRBJ2-7; TRBD1 or TRBD2 may be the D gene (5 bases each). In germline, CDR1 is SGHTS, CDR2 YDEGEE. Trimming took off 5 bases at V and 3 bases at J, with 15 bases between the two ends. The CDR3 length is 14 residues.

V and J are TRBV18 and TRBJ1-5; 9 positions match TRBD1. The CDR3 has 15 amino acids. Germline V gene data show CDR1 as KGHSH and CDR2 as LQKENI. V lost 6 bases, J lost 1 base, and 4 bases stayed unmatched. The CDR3 here is CASSGQGMSNQPQHF. CDR3 sequence (DNA): TGTGCCAGCTCCGGACAGGGGATGAGCAATCAGCCCCAGCATTTT.

The chain joins TRBV2 to TRBJ1-1; D not certain. Per germline, CDR1 SNHLY and CDR2 FYNNEI. This CDR3 has 16 residues. Trimming pared 0 bases from V and 8 bases from J, leaving 19 bases between. The CDR3 nucleotides read TGTGCCAGCAGTGAAGCGGCCAGTAGGCAGCTCAAAGAAGCTTTCTTT. Translation: CASSEAASRQLKEAFF.

V and J are TRBV9 and TRBJ2-1, with a tentative D call TRBD2 (5 bases). The germline CDR1 and CDR2 sequences are SGDLS and YYNGEE. This CDR3 is 14 amino acids long. V lost 3 bases and J 7 bases, leaving 14 bases between the germline ends. This CDR3 is CASSAGNTGNEQFF. The CDR3 bases are TGTGCCAGCAGCGCGGGGAATACGGGGAATGAGCAGTTCTTC.

This chain joins TRBV9 and TRBJ2-7; tentatively, D is TRBD1 (7 bases). Trimming removed 0 bases at V and 0 bases at J, with 13 bases between. Germline V gene sequence: CDR1 SGDLS, CDR2 YYNGEE. The CDR3 has 16 residues. CDR3 amino acids: CASSVGRGPTSYEQYF. The CDR3 nucleotides are TGTGCCAGCAGCGTAGGGAGGGGGCCGACCTCCTACGAGCAGTACTTC.

This clone was counted many times. Other DNA sequences within the sample encode an identical CDR3. The chain has TRBV2 and TRBJ2-7; 10 bases are shared with TRBD2. Germline loops: CDR1 SNHLY, CDR2 FYNNEI. CDR3 length: 14 amino acids. V trimming: 6 bases; J trimming: 0 bases; junction bases outside the gene matches: 2. The CDR3 DNA sequence: TGTGCCAGCAGCGGACTAGCGGCCTCCTACGAGCAGTACTTC. It yields the protein CASSGLAASYEQYF.

The chain combines TRBV28 with TRBJ1-2; D unresolved. Germline-derived CDR1 and CDR2 are MDHEN and SYDVKM. The CDR3 loop spans 14 amino acids. Trimming pared 6 bases from V and 0 bases from J, leaving 11 bases between. CDR3 sequence reads: CASSEAPANYGYTF. The CDR3, as DNA: TGTGCCAGCAGCGAAGCACCCGCTAACTATGGCTACACCTTC.

V usage is TRBV2 and J usage is TRBJ2-7, with 8 bases aligning to TRBD2. Trimming took 6 bases from V and 1 from J; bases not matched to a gene: 11. Germline assignment: CDR1 SNHLY and CDR2 FYNNEI. The CDR3 sequence is 16 residues long. The CDR3: CASRALASGHSYEQYF. The CDR3 bases are TGTGCCAGCAGGGCCCTCGCTAGCGGGCATTCCTACGAGCAGTACTTC.

The chain recombines TRBV5-1 with TRBJ2-1, with TRBD2 matching over 8 bases. The trim removed 7 bases at V and 4 bases at J, leaving 4 bases unmatched. Germline CDR1 SGHRS, CDR2 YFSETQ. The CDR3 is 13 amino acids. The DNA for the CDR3 is TGCGCCAGCGGGACTAGGACATACAATGAGCAGTTCTTC. Encoded protein: CASGTRTYNEQFF.